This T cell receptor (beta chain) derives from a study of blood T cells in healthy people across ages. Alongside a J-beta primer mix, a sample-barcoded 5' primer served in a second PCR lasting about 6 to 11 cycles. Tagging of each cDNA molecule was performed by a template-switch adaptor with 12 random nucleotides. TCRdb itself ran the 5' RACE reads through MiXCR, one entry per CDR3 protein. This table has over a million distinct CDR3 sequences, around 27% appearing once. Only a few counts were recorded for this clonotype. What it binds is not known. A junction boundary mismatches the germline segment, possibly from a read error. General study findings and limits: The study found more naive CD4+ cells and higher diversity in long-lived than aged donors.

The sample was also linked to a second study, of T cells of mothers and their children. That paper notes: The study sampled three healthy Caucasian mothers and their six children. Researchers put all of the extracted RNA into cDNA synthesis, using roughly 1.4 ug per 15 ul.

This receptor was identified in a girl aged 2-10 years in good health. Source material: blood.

The DNA of the CDR3 is TGCGGCGTTGAAACAGGGATTCCCTACGAGCAGTACTTC. Encoded protein: CGVETGIPYEQYF. V is TRBV29-1 and J is TRBJ2-5; D perhaps matches TRBD1 (6 bases). The end of the DNA aligns better with TRBJ2-7, so the J call may be wrong. The V gene's germline CDR1 is SQVTM and CDR2 ANQGSEA. This CDR3 region has 13 residues.